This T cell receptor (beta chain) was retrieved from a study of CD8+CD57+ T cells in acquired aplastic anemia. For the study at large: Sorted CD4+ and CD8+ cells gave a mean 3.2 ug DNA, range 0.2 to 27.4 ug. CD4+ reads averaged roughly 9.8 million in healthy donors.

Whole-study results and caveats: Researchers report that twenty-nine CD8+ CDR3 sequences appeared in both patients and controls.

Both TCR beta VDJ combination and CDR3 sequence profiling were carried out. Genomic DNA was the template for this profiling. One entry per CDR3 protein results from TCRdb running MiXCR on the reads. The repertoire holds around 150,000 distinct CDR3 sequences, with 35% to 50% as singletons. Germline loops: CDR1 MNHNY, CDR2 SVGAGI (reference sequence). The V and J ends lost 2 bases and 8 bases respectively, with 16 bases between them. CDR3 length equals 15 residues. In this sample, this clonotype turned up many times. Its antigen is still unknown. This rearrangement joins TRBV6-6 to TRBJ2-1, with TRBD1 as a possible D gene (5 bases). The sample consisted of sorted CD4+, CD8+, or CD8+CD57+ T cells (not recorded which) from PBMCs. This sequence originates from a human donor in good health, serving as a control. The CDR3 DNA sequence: TGTGCCAGCAGTTACGTCCAGGGCAGCATCTATGAGCAGTTCTTC. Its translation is CASSYVQGSIYEQFF.